This record concerns one TCR beta chain sequence. The antigen it recognizes is unknown. Base qualities are not provided; no much larger clone lies one nucleotide away. The sample is drawn from a study of blood T cells in healthy people across ages (dated by TCRdb to about 2015). Regarding the complete study: In model experiments, roughly one uniquely barcoded TCR beta cDNA molecule per two T cells was captured by template switching. Age-related changes in TCR beta repertoire diversity were measured in the study by deep sequencing normalized with unique cDNA molecular identifiers. The study analyzed two additional independent replicas of 1 million unique cDNA reads from the same blood draw for two donors, one aged 18 to 29 and one aged 80 or older. Four age groups were formed from the donors: young (average roughly 15 years), middle-aged (around 40), aged (62) and long-lived (around 80). To avoid experimental bias, donors of different ages were spread randomly across the sequencing lanes.

Findings and caveats that apply to the study as a whole: Observed TCR beta diversity correlated strongly with the percentage of naive T cells measured by flow cytometry. As age increased, observed TCR beta diversity per million T cells dropped in a roughly linear way, and a significant reduction was already evident by age around 41. The CMV infection status of donors was not known, potentially confounding age-related changes in expanded clonotypes. Estimates of total diversity based on one million sequenced T cells were regarded as lower bounds and as underestimates. Compared with the aged group, the long-lived group had more naive CD4+ T cells, fewer expanded clones and increased TCR diversity, a pattern suggesting age selection. Conclusive comparison of naive and antigen-experienced compartments was prevented by the profiling of bulk unsorted PBMCs.

Trimming removed 4 bases from V and 10 bases from J, leaving 23 bases between the germline ends. The CDR3 measures 16 amino acids from cysteine to phenylalanine. The kept DNA is CDR3 alone, 48 bases in frame from the first base. From the germline V gene, CDR1 is MRHNA and CDR2 is SNTAGT. The library relied on 5' RACE. The sequencer listed for this sample is Illumina HiSeq 2500. A second PCR of about 6 to 11 cycles was run with a J-beta primer mix and a sample-barcoded 5' primer. A unique molecular identifier was introduced onto each TCR beta cDNA molecule by a template-switch 5' adaptor carrying 12 random nucleotides. Each sample yielded at least 3 million CDR3-containing paired-end reads. First-strand cDNA was synthesized from all RNA with the Mint cDNA synthesis kit, primed by a TRBC-specific oligonucleotide. After uracil-DNA glycosylase treatment, a first 18-cycle PCR used universal primers M1SS and BC2_uni_R on all cDNA. On the study's bioinformatics: For normalization, 1 million high-quality reads were randomly selected from each sample, with every read carrying a distinct molecular identifier. Reads with shared molecular identifiers were discarded instead of being binned into consensus sequences. MiTCR, set to a Q25 quality threshold and the strictest error-elimination algorithm, was used for CDR3 identification, clonotype clustering and error correction. A nonparametric unseen species model with Euler transformation was used to estimate a lower bound on total TCR beta diversity. TCRdb cleaned the public reads at Q25 with fastp, built clones with MiXCR and kept in-frame beta chains. Duplicate CDR3 protein sequences are folded into a single record with the most common DNA and genes. These V and J calls derive from TCRdb rather than the authors' analysis. For this sample the table gives approximately 800,000 distinct CDR3 sequences, of which roughly 64% were detected only once. The ten largest account for about 20% of the sample.

The donors were roughly 40 Caucasian individuals from Russia, aged roughly 6 to 90 years, who were systemically healthy. Each donor gave roughly 9.5 milliliters of peripheral blood, collected into EDTA-treated Vacutainer tubes. Ficoll-Paque density-gradient centrifugation was used to isolate PBMCs, with at least 6 million per sample. Trizol reagent was used to extract total RNA from PBMCs, with at least 5.5 micrograms per sample. The percentages of naive CD45RAhigh/CD27high T cells were determined by flow cytometry on a PBMC aliquot from every donor. Sequenced material: blood. The receptor comes from a man under 40 in good health. The rearranged segments are TRBV6-4 and TRBJ2-1; the D gene cannot be resolved beyond TRBD1 or TRBD2, each matching 5 bases. The nucleotide sequence is given as TGTGCCAGCAGTGTAGAAACCGGGACCACAAGTCCGGAGCAGTTCTTC. Translated, this is CASSVETGTTSPEQFF.